This T cell receptor beta chain stems from a study of radiotherapy plus CTLA-4 blockade in lung cancer. Germline trimming cut 6 bases from V and 3 bases from J; bases unmatched to any gene: 7. This CDR3 is built from 14 residues. Per germline, CDR1 SGHTA and CDR2 FQGNSA. Those with chemo-refractory metastatic non-small-cell lung cancer were treated with focal radiation combined with CTLA-4 blockade using ipilimumab. The assay was immunoSEQ multiplex PCR, and TCRdb's table has in-frame clones only and misses some. This sample yields some 64,000 clones, of which 65% to 85% are seen a single time; approximately 15% belongs to the top ten.

The source was peripheral blood, collected from a patient treated with radiotherapy plus ipilimumab. The TCR originated in a human donor with non-small cell lung cancer whose response to radiotherapy plus ipilimumab could not be evaluated. Some clones in this sample may be carry-over from other donors' samples. The chain has TRBV7-2 and TRBJ2-7; 8 nucleotides agree with TRBD1. The CDR3 spells CASRLQGGVYEQYF. The CDR3 nucleotides are TGTGCCAGCAGACTACAGGGGGGAGTCTACGAGCAGTACTTC.